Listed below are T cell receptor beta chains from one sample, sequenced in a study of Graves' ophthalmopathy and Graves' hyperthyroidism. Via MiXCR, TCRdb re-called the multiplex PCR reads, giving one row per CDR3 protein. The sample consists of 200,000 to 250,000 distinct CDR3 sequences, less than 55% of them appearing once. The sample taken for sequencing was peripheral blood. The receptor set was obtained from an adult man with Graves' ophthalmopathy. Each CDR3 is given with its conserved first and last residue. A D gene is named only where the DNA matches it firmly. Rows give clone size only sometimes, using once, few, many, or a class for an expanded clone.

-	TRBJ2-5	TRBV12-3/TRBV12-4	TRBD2	TGTGCCAGCAGCCAGGAGACTAGCGGCGATACCCAGTACTTC	CASSQETSGDTQYF
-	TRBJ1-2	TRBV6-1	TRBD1	TGTGCCAGCAGCCCAGGGACAGGTTCCCCCTTGGACTATGGCTACACCTTC	CASSPGTGSPLDYGYTF
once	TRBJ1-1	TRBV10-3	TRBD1	TGTGCCATCAGTGGAACAGGGGTCCCAAAGAACACTGAAGCTTTCTTT	CAISGTGVPKNTEAFF
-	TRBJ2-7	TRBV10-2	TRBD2	TGCGCCAGCACTCGACTAGCGGGAGTGAGGGACGAGCAGTACTTC	CASTRLAGVRDEQYF
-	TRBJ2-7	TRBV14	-	TGTGCCAGCAGCCAAAATAGCCTTCGCTCCTACGAGCAGTACTTC	CASSQNSLRSYEQYF
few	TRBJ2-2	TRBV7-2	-	TGTGCCAGCAGCTTAAGGCACCACACCGGGGAGCTGTTTTTT	CASSLRHHTGELFF
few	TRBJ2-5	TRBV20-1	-	TGCAGTGCTGACTTCAGGGAGACCCAGTACTTC	CSADFRETQYF
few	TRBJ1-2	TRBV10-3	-	TGTGCCATCAGTGAACCCTTGCAGGGTGGGGATGGCTACACCTTC	CAISEPLQGGDGYTF
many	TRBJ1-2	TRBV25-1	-	TGTGCCAGCAGTGAACGCTTTCAGGGATTCGGTGGCTACACCTTC	CASSERFQGFGGYTF
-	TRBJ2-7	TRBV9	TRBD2	TGTGCCAGCAGCTTAGGACTAGCGGGCGTATCTGGGCACGAGCAGTACTTC	CASSLGLAGVSGHEQYF
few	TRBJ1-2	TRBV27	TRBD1	TGTGCCAGCAGTTTATCGGGACAGGGGACCTATGGCTACACCTTC	CASSLSGQGTYGYTF
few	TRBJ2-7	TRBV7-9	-	TGTGCCAGCAGCTGGGAAGATAGGGGCCACGAGCAGTACTTC	CASSWEDRGHEQYF
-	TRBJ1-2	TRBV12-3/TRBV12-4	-	TGTGCCAGCAGGTCGGACGGTAACTATGGCTACACCTTC	CASRSDGNYGYTF
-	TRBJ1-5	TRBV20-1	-	TGCAGTGCTCTACCGGGGGCAGGGCAGCCCCAGCATTTT	CSALPGAGQPQHF
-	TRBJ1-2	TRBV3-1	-	TGTGCCAGCAACTTTGCGGGAGGCCATGGCTACACCTTC	CASNFAGGHGYTF
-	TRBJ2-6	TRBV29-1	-	TGCAGCGTTGATGAGGAGGTAGCTGGGGCCAACGTCCTGACTTTC	CSVDEEVAGANVLTF
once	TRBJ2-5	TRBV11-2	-	TGTGCCAGCACCGAAGGCGGCAGACAAGAGACCCAGTACTTC	CASTEGGRQETQYF